The source of this T cell receptor (beta chain) is a study of blood T cell repertoires in COVID-19. The overall study: Nucleic acid was either cDNA or gDNA, and it came from T cells, B-cell-depleted T cells, or PBMCs.

V lost 3 bases to trimming and J lost 2 bases, with 14 bases between them. This CDR3 contains 15 residues. CDR1 is MNHEY, CDR2 SMNVEV, per germline (reference sequence). Authors' data handling: For nucleated cells, counts were estimated from reference gene primer amplification. Sequencing was performed with immunoSEQ multiplex PCR; in TCRdb, only in-frame clones are kept and a portion is missing. That table is the source of V, J and clone size, and D and trimming were worked out from the DNA. The table records around 200,000 clones, roughly 87% of them present only once. Sequenced input: peripheral blood. The V gene is TRBV27, the J gene TRBJ2-7; possibly TRBD1 for D (6 bases). The receptor was derived from a man in his forties with active or convalescent COVID-19. In nucleotides, the CDR3 is TGTGCCAGCAGTTTTGGGCAGGGGTACACCTACGAGCAGTACTTC. It yields the protein CASSFGQGYTYEQYF.